This T cell receptor (beta chain) was retrieved from a study of T-cell memory formation after mild COVID-19. TCRdb called the 5' RACE reads again in MiXCR, with one record for every CDR3 protein. The sample lists roughly 150,000 distinct CDR3 sequences, approximately 25% occurring once. Germline V gene sequence: CDR1 MGHRA, CDR2 YSYEKL. This CDR3 is 15 amino acids long. V was pared by 3 bases and J by 4 bases, with 12 bases between. The sample taken for sequencing was PBMCs or a T cell subset sorted from them (not recorded which). This receptor was identified in an adult woman who had mild COVID-19 (a few samples of this study predate the infection). Cell type and time point are not known. J is TRBJ2-2 and V is TRBV4-1, with D perhaps TRBD2 (7 bases). The CDR3 here is CASSHRGGGTGELFF. The CDR3 coding sequence is TGCGCCAGCAGCCACCGAGGGGGGGGCACCGGGGAGCTGTTTTTT.